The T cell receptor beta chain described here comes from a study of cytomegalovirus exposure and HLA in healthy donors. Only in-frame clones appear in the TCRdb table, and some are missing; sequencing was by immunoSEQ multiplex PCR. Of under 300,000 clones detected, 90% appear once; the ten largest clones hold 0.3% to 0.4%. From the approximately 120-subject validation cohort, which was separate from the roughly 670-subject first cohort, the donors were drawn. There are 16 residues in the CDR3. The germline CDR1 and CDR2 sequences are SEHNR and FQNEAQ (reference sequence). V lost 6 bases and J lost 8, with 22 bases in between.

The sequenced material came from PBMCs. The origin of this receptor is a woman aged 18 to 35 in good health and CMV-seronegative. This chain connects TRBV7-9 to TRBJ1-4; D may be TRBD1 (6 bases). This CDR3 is CASSTGRGIVGEKLFF. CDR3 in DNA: TGTGCCAGCAGTACAGGGAGGGGGATAGTTGGGGAAAAACTGTTTTTT.